This T cell receptor beta chain was sequenced during a study of T cell responses to AZD1222 COVID-19 vaccine. Whole-study findings and limits: Researchers took repertoire samples only after the peak T cell response had come. In the spike-specific TCR repertoire, nearly half reportedly target unmutated variant regions.

This clone was observed a few times. The antigen remains undetermined. This table comes from immunoSEQ multiplex PCR, and its TCRdb copy is limited to in-frame clones, with some not included. Among about 130,000 clones, roughly 85% were seen once, and the ten largest hold approximately 1.6%. The V and J ends lost 6 bases and 1 base respectively, with 12 bases between them. This CDR3 spans 14 amino acids. Germline V gene sequence: CDR1 SNHLY, CDR2 FYNNEI. V and J are TRBV2 and TRBJ1-2; D is uncertain. The origin of this receptor is an adult in good health. The sequencing used peripheral blood, collected on day 0 of AZD1222 vaccination. The CDR3 region is CASSQGLLNYGYTF. In DNA, the CDR3 is TGTGCCAGCAGCCAAGGACTCCTTAACTATGGCTACACCTTC.